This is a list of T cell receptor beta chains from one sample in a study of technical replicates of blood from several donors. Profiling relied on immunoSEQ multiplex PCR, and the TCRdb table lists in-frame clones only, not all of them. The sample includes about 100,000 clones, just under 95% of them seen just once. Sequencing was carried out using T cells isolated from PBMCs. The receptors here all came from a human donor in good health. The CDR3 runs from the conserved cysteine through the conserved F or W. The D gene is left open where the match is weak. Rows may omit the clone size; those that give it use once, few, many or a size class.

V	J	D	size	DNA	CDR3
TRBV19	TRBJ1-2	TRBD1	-	TGTGCCAGTAGCGGGACAGGGCTAATGGGCTATGGCTACACCTTC	CASSGTGLMGYGYTF
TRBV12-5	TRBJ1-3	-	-	TGTGCTAGTGCCCAGGGGGGAAACACCATATATTTT	CASAQGGNTIYF
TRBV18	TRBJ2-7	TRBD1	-	TGTGCCAGCTCACCAGGGACAGACTACGAGCAGTACTTC	CASSPGTDYEQYF
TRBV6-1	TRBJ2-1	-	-	TGTGCCAGCAGTCGCCGGGACTTACCAAACAATGAGCAGTTCTTC	CASSRRDLPNNEQFF
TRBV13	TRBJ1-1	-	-	TGTGCCAGCCTAGGGGTGGAATTAGCTGAAGCTTTCTTT	CASLGVELAEAFF
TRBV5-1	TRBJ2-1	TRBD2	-	TGCGCCAGCAGCTTGGGGGGGGGTTCCTACAATGAGCAGTTCTTC	CASSLGGGSYNEQFF
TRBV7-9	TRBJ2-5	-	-	TGTGCCAGCAGCTTCCTTCACAACCCCCAGTACTTC	CASSFLHNPQYF
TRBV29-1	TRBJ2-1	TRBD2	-	TGCAGCGCCCCCGGGTCGTTAGCGGGAGTTGCCTACAATGAGCAGTTCTTC	CSAPGSLAGVAYNEQFF
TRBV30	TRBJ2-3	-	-	TGTGCCTGGAGTTTTGGCAGGGTGGTAGATACGCAGTATTTT	CAWSFGRVVDTQYF
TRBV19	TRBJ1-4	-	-	TGTGCCAGTAGTATCGGTCAGGGGAATGAAAAACTGTTTTTT	CASSIGQGNEKLFF
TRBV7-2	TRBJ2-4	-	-	TGTGCCAGCAGCCGCTCAGGGGTAGCCAAAAACATTCAGTACTTC	CASSRSGVAKNIQYF
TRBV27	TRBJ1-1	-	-	TGTGCCAGCAGCGACGGGCCGGGGAGGTCTGAAGCTTTCTTT	CASSDGPGRSEAFF
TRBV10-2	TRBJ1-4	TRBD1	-	TGCGCCAGCTCGGGACAGGGGAATGAAAAACTGTTTTTT	CASSGQGNEKLFF
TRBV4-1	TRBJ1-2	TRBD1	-	TGCGCCAGCAGCCAAGCCGGGACAGGGTATGGCTACACCTTC	CASSQAGTGYGYTF
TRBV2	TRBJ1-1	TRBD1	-	TGTGCCACCGGACAGGGGGATGTGGACACTGAAGCTTTCTTT	CATGQGDVDTEAFF
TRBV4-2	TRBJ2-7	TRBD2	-	TGTGCCAGCAGCCATCCGGGACTAGCGGGAGCCTACGAGCAGTACTTC	CASSHPGLAGAYEQYF
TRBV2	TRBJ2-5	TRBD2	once	TGTGCCAGCAGCCGACTAGCGGGGTCACACGAGACCCAGTACTTC	CASSRLAGSHETQYF
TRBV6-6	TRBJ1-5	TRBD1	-	TGTGCCAGCAGTTTTCTGACAGGGAGCGGCAATCAGCCCCAGCATTTT	CASSFLTGSGNQPQHF
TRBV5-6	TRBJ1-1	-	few	TGTGCCAGCAGCTTGGGACAGAGTGAAGCTTTCTTT	CASSLGQSEAFF
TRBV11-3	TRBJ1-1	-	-	TGTGCCAGCGGAACTCTCGGACAGAACACTGAAGCTTTCTTT	CASGTLGQNTEAFF
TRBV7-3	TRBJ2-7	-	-	TGTGCCAGCAGCTTAGATACGGGGACTGGTTCCTACGAGCAGTACTTC	CASSLDTGTGSYEQYF
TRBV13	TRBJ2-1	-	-	TGTGCCAGCAGCTTTGGGGGGATCCATGAGCAGTTCTTC	CASSFGGIHEQFF
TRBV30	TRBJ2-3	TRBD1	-	TGTGCCTCCCTCAGGGGGCGAGGCACAGATACGCAGTATTTT	CASLRGRGTDTQYF
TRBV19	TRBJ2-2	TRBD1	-	TGTGCCAGTAGTAACCGGGACAGGGGTGCCGGGGAGCTGTTTTTT	CASSNRDRGAGELFF
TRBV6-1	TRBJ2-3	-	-	TGTGCCAGCAGGCTTCCGGGCGGGTCAGATACGCAGTATTTT	CASRLPGGSDTQYF
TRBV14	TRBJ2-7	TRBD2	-	TGTGCCAGCAGCCATCGGGGTACTAGCGCTTCCTACGAGCAGTACTTC	CASSHRGTSASYEQYF
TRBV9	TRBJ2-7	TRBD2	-	TGTGCCAGCAGCTCCCATCCGGGGGGGCGGTCCTACGAGCAGTACTTC	CASSSHPGGRSYEQYF
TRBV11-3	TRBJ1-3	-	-	TGTGCCAGCAGCGCAGGCAGAAACACCATATATTTT	CASSAGRNTIYF
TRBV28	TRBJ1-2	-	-	TGTGCCAGCAGTTTGGACACATACATCAATGGCTACACCTTC	CASSLDTYINGYTF
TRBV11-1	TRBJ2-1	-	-	TGTGCCAGCAGCTCCGCACAAGTCAATGAGCAGTTCTTC	CASSSAQVNEQFF
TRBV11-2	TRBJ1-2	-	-	TGTGCCAGCAGCTTAGATCGAGGGCGGCGGACCGGCTATGGCTACACCTTC	CASSLDRGRRTGYGYTF
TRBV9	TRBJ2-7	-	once	TGTGCCAGCAGCGTAGACGGGTACGAGCAGTACTTC	CASSVDGYEQYF
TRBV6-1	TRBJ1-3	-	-	TGTGCCAGCATGGGCCAAAGCTCTGGAAACACCATATATTTT	CASMGQSSGNTIYF
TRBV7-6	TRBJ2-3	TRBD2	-	TGTGCCAGCAGCGTAGATAGCGGGGGGGCAGGTGGTACGCAGTATTTT	CASSVDSGGAGGTQYF
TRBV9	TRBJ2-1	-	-	TGTGCCAGCGGGGGAGGACTATTAATCGACAATGAGCAGTTCTTC	CASGGGLLIDNEQFF
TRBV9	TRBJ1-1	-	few	TGTGCCAGCAGCGAAGGACAGCCGAACACTGAAGCTTTCTTT	CASSEGQPNTEAFF
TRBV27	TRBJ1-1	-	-	TGTGCCAGCAGAGCAAGTGTGGTGAACACTGAAGCTTTCTTT	CASRASVVNTEAFF
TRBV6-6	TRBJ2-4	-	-	TGTGCCAGCAGTTTTGGGGGCGAGGGCAAAAACATTCAGTACTTC	CASSFGGEGKNIQYF
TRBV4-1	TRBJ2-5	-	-	TGCGCCAGCAGCCAAGACTTGGCGGGGAGGGAGACCCAGTACTTC	CASSQDLAGRETQYF
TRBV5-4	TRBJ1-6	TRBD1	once	TGTGCCAGCAGACTAGACAGGGAAAGCGGTAATTCACCCCTCCACTTT	CASRLDRESGNSPLHF